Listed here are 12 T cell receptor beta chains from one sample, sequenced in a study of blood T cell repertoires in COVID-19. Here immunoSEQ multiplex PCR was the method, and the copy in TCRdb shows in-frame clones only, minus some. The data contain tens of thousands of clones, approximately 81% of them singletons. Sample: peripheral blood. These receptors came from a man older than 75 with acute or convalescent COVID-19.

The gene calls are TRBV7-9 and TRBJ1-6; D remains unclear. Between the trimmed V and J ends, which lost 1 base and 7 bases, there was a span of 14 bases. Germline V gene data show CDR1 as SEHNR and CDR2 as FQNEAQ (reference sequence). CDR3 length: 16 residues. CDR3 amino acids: CASSLDRNYPNSPLHF. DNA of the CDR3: TGTGCCAGCAGCTTAGACAGAAATTACCCGAATTCACCCCTCCACTTT.

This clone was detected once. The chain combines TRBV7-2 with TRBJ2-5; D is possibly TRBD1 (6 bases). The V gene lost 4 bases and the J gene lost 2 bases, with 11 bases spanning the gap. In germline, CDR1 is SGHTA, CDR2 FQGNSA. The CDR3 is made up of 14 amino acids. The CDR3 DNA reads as TGTGCCAGCAGCTCCCAGGGGATTCAAGAGACCCAGTACTTC. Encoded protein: CASSSQGIQETQYF.

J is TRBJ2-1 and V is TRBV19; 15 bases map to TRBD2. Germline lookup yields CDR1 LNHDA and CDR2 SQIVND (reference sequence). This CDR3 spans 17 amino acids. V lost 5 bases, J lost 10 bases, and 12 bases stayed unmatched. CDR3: CASSLHRGLAGGGEQFF. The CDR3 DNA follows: TGTGCCAGTAGTCTCCACAGGGGACTAGCGGGAGGAGGGGAGCAGTTCTTC.

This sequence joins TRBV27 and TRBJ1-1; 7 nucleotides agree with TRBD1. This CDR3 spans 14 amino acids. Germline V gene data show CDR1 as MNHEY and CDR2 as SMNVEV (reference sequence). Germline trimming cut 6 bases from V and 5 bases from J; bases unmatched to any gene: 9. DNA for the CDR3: TGTGCCAGCAGATATTACAGGGGAGGAACTGAAGCTTTCTTT. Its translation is CASRYYRGGTEAFF.

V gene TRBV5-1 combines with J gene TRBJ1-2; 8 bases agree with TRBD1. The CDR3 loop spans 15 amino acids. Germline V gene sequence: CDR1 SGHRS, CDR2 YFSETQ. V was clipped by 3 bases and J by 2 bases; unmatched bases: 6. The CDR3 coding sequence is TGCGCCAGCAGCTCGGAGGGACAGGCGAACTATGGCTACACCTTC. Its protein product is CASSSEGQANYGYTF.

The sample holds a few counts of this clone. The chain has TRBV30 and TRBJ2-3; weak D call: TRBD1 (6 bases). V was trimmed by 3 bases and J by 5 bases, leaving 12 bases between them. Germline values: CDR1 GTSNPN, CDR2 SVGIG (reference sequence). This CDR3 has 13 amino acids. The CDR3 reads CAWSPQGRDTQYF. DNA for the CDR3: TGTGCCTGGAGCCCACAGGGACGAGATACGCAGTATTTT. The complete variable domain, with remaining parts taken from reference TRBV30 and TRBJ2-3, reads SQTIHQWPATLVQPVGSPLSLECTVEGTSNPNLYWYRQAAGRGLQLLFYSVGIGQISSEVPQNLSASRPQDRQFILSSKKLLLSDSGFYLCAWSPQGRDTQYFGPGTRLTVL.

In nucleotides, the CDR3 is TGTGCCACCAGCACCCACAGTAACAATGAGCAGTTCTTC. It translates to CATSTHSNNEQFF. This rearrangement joins TRBV15 to TRBJ2-1; D not resolved. In germline, CDR1 is LNHNV, CDR2 YYDKDF (reference sequence). V gave up 4 bases and J gave up 5 bases, with 9 bases separating them. CDR3 length: 13 residues.

CDR3 residues: CASSPRLAGGPEPYEQYF. CDR3 DNA sequence: TGTGCCAGCAGTCCAAGACTAGCGGGAGGACCGGAGCCCTACGAGCAGTACTTC. V and J are TRBV2 and TRBJ2-7; 13 bases fit TRBD2. The CDR3 runs to 18 residues. Germline loops: CDR1 SNHLY, CDR2 FYNNEI. Trimming took 5 bases from V and 2 from J; bases not matched to a gene: 12.

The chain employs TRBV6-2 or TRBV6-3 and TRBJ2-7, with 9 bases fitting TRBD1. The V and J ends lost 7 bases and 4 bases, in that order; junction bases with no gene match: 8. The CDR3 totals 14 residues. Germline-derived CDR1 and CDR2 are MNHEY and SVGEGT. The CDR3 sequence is CASNPGQGRYEQYF. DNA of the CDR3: TGTGCCAGCAACCCGGGACAGGGAAGATACGAGCAGTACTTC.

The CDR3 nucleotides are TGTGCCAGCAGCATGGTGCGGACTGCTTTCTTT. Protein: CASSMVRTAFF. The rearrangement uses TRBV5-8 and TRBJ1-1; no reliable D call. CDR1 is SGHTS and CDR2 is YDEGEE in the germline V gene. This CDR3 comprises 11 residues. V lost 4 bases to trimming and J lost 11 bases, with 12 bases between them.

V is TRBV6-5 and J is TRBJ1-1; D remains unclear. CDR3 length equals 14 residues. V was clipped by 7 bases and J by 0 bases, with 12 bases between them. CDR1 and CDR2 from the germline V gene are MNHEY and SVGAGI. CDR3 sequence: CASNSGILNTEAFF. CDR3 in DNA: TGTGCCAGCAATTCAGGAATCCTGAACACTGAAGCTTTCTTT.

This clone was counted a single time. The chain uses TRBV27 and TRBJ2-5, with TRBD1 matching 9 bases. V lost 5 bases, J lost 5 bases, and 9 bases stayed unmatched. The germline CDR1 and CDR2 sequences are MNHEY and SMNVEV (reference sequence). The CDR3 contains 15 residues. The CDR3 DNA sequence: TGTGCCAGCAGTCCTTGGGACAGGGCGCGGGAGACCCAGTACTTC. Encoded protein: CASSPWDRARETQYF.